A single sample gave rise to the 14 T cell receptor beta chains below, sequenced in a study of blood T cell repertoires in COVID-19. Produced via immunoSEQ multiplex PCR; TCRdb's table is partial and in-frame only. The sample contains some 110,000 clones, 70% to 85% of which appear only once. Sample: peripheral blood. The receptor source for this set is an older woman with acute or convalescent COVID-19.

V gene TRBV6-6 combines with J gene TRBJ2-2; possible D gene TRBD2, 7 bases. Germline lookup yields CDR1 MNHNY and CDR2 SVGAGI (reference sequence). The CDR3 extends over 16 amino acids. V was cut by 9 bases and J by 4 bases, with 21 bases left in between. CDR3 sequence reads: CASTPTAGAITGELFF. In nucleotides, the CDR3 is TGTGCCAGTACCCCCACGGCGGGGGCGATCACCGGGGAGCTGTTTTTT.

CDR3 in amino acids: CASSFSSGETYEQYF. CDR3 nucleotide sequence: TGTGCCAGCAGCTTTTCTAGCGGGGAGACCTACGAGCAGTACTTC. The rearrangement links TRBV7-2 to TRBJ2-7, with 9 nucleotides matching TRBD2. Trimming took 3 bases from V and 2 from J; bases not matched to a gene: 5. The CDR3 runs 15 residues. Germline V CDR1 and CDR2: SGHTA, FQGNSA.

V and J are TRBV29-1 and TRBJ2-1, with TRBD2 identical over 11 bases. The germline V gene encodes CDR1 SQVTM and CDR2 ANQGSEA. The CDR3 consists of 16 residues. The J segment lost 8 bases and the V segment lost 5 bases, leaving 14 bases of the junction unmatched. CDR3 sequence: CSVTGTSGHGTDEQFF. CDR3 coding DNA: TGCAGCGTTACCGGGACTAGCGGTCACGGCACGGATGAGCAGTTCTTC.

The chain has TRBV25-1 and TRBJ2-3, with 7 bases lining up with TRBD2. Germline CDR1 is MGHDK and CDR2 is SYGVNS. V was pared by 1 base and J by 1 base, with 5 bases of the junction left unmatched. CDR3 length: 16 amino acids. CDR3 coding DNA: TGTGCCAGCAGTGAATCGGGGGGTCCCGGCACAGATACGCAGTATTTT. This codes for CASSESGGPGTDTQYF.

The genes are TRBV28 and TRBJ2-7; the D is unclear. The germline V and J ends were trimmed by 6 bases and 0 bases, with 24 bases remaining between them. CDR3 length: 18 amino acids. The V gene's germline CDR1 is MDHEN and CDR2 SYDVKM. CDR3 nucleotide sequence: TGTGCCAGCAGCCCATCGCCTTGGTTGCGTTCGAGCTCCTACGAGCAGTACTTC. It yields the protein CASSPSPWLRSSSYEQYF.

V is TRBV12-3 or TRBV12-4 and J is TRBJ1-2; D call uncertain. Deletions cut 5 bases from V and 1 base from J, with 8 bases between. This CDR3 spans 13 amino acids. CDR3 coding DNA: TGTGCCAGCAGTCCCCGAGTTAACTATGGCTACACCTTC. It specifies CASSPRVNYGYTF.

The chain joins TRBV18 to TRBJ1-1; D unclear. The CDR3 contains 12 residues. V was pared by 4 bases and J by 6 bases, with 9 bases between. Germline CDR1 KGHSH, CDR2 LQKENI. For the CDR3, the DNA is TGTGCCAGCTCACTCCGTTTTCCTGAAGCTTTCTTT. Translating gives CASSLRFPEAFF.

This sequence joins TRBV2 and TRBJ1-1, with 7 nucleotides matching TRBD1. After removal of 4 bases from V and 1 base from J, the junction contained 0 bases not matched to a gene. The CDR3 loop spans 13 amino acids. Per germline, CDR1 SNHLY and CDR2 FYNNEI. The CDR3 reads CASSGQGNTEAFF. The CDR3 DNA reads as TGTGCCAGCAGTGGACAGGGGAACACTGAAGCTTTCTTT.

This chain connects TRBV15 to TRBJ2-7; 8 nucleotides line up with TRBD2. The CDR3 consists of 15 residues. After removal of 2 bases from V and 3 bases from J, the junction contained 6 bases not matched to a gene. Germline V lookup: CDR1 LNHNV, CDR2 YYDKDF (reference sequence). The CDR3 coding sequence is TGTGCCACCAGCAGACTAGCGGGTGGGGGCTACGAGCAGTACTTC. Amino acid sequence: CATSRLAGGGYEQYF.

Details on this clone: Other DNA sequences in the same sample also yield this CDR3. J is TRBJ2-7 and V is TRBV2; 8 nucleotides line up with TRBD2. Germline V gives CDR1 SNHLY, CDR2 FYNNEI. Unmatched junction bases numbered 2, after V lost 1 base and J lost 0 bases. This CDR3 comprises 15 residues. CDR3 residues: CASSEGAGVSYEQYF. The CDR3 nucleotides read TGTGCCAGCAGTGAAGGAGCGGGGGTCTCCTACGAGCAGTACTTC.

The chain recombines TRBV28 with TRBJ1-4; D remains unclear. Trimming left V 4 bases short and J 0 bases short, with 9 bases between. CDR1 and CDR2 from the germline V gene are MDHEN and SYDVKM. This CDR3 has 15 residues. CDR3: CASSSSLTTNEKLFF. CDR3 in DNA: TGTGCCAGCAGTTCCTCACTTACAACTAATGAAAAACTGTTTTTT.

The chain couples TRBV18 to TRBJ2-1; D gene unclear. Per germline, CDR1 KGHSH and CDR2 LQKENI. V lost 6 bases and J 8 bases, leaving 14 bases between the germline ends. The CDR3 sequence is 13 residues long. CDR3 region: CASSLMRGDEQFF. The CDR3 bases are TGTGCCAGCTCCCTCATGAGAGGCGATGAGCAGTTCTTC.

The chain uses TRBV19 and TRBJ1-2, with 7 bases lining up with TRBD1. V gave up 5 bases and J gave up 3 bases; unmatched junction bases: 6. This CDR3 is built from 14 residues. Germline assignment: CDR1 LNHDA and CDR2 SQIVND (reference sequence). CDR3 nucleotide sequence: TGTGCCAGTAGTCCAACAGGGGAACACTATGGCTACACCTTC. It yields the protein CASSPTGEHYGYTF.

This chain connects TRBV5-4 to TRBJ2-3; TRBD2 aligns across 10 bases. This CDR3 region has 16 residues. CDR1 and CDR2 (germline): SGHNT, YYREEE (reference sequence). The ends lost 1 base at V and 4 bases at J; junction bases unmatched: 6. The CDR3 nucleotides are TGTGCCAGCAGCTTGAGGTCTAGCGGGAGCTCAGATACGCAGTATTTT. Translation gives CASSLRSSGSSDTQYF. Looking up the rest from reference TRBV5-4 and TRBJ2-3 gives the full variable domain: ETGVTQSPTHLIKTRGQQVTLRCSSQSGHNTVSWYQQALGQGPQFIFQYYREEENGRGNFPPRFSGLQFPNYSSELNVNALELDDSALYLCASSLRSSGSSDTQYFGPGTRLTVL.